This note documents a single T cell receptor (beta chain) sequence. Its antigen is as yet unknown. The junction and the germline gene differ at one end; a read error may be behind it. This entry belongs to a study of T cell repertoires in cytomegalovirus infection. Looking at the study overall: Newly reported HLA-C-restricted and thoroughly characterized HLA-B-restricted CMV epitopes were employed. CMV infection and matching HLA type were both indicated by public TCR beta signatures. Study-wide results and limits: Summed frequency of shared TCR beta families picked out CMV carriers who also had the relevant HLA.

MiXCR, run by TCRdb on the reads, gives a single entry per CDR3 protein. The table shows roughly 860,000 distinct CDR3 sequences, with 32% occurring only once. The V gene's germline CDR1 is MNHGY and CDR2 SAAAGT. This CDR3 has 12 residues. The source material was cultured CD8+ T cells from PBMCs, sampled from culture after CMV antigen stimulation. The receptor was derived from a human donor in good health (CMV status not recorded). Some clones in this sample may be carry-over from other donors' samples. The V gene is TRBV6-8, the J gene TRBJ2-7; D gene ambiguous. For the CDR3, the DNA is TGTGCCAGCAGCTACTTGAGAGGCGAGCAGTACTTC. Its translation is CASSYLRGEQYF.